This TCR beta chain was sequenced for a study of blood T cell repertoires in COVID-19. Study context: COVID-19 samples collected from the United States, Italy and Spain covered acute and convalescent phases. From T cells, B-cell-depleted T cells, or PBMCs came the material, which was cDNA or gDNA.

Original processing methods: Cell counts per sample came from amplifying reference gene primers. TCRdb keeps only in-frame clones here, not all; method: immunoSEQ multiplex PCR. V, J and clone size derive from that table, while D and trimming were established from the DNA sequence. The profile shows over 65,000 clones, roughly 80% of them singletons. Germline V lookup: CDR1 MGHDK, CDR2 SYGVNS. The CDR3 length is 17 residues. V was pared by 0 bases and J by 4 bases, with 8 bases of the junction left unmatched. Material for sequencing was peripheral blood. The clonotype originates from a middle-aged woman with active or convalescent COVID-19. This chain links TRBV25-1 with TRBJ1-4; 7 bases agree with TRBD1. In nucleotides, the CDR3 is TGTGCCAGCAGTGAATATCGAGGGGGCAGAGGTAATGAAAAACTGTTTTTT. Translating gives CASSEYRGGRGNEKLFF. The full variable domain, rest sourced from reference TRBV25-1 and TRBJ1-4, is EADIYQTPRYLVIGTGKKITLECSQTMGHDKMYWYQQDPGMELHLIHYSYGVNSTEKGDLSSESTVSRIRTEHFPLTLESARPSHTSQYLCASSEYRGGRGNEKLFFGSGTQLSVL.